A selection of T cell receptor beta chains follows, all from one sample in a study of vaccination and CD4 T cells after COVID-19. Each CDR3 protein is one row after TCRdb ran MiXCR on the PCR reads. The sample holds around 13,000 distinct CDR3 sequences, around 47% seen once. Antigen specificity for these receptors is unknown. Sequences were obtained from CD4+ T cells from blood, cultured in vitro. Every receptor here comes from a human donor who had recovered from COVID-19. CDR3s leave out the opening cysteine and the closing phenylalanine or tryptophan.

v_gene,CDR3aa
TRBV20-1,SAPPGQDSPLH
TRBV9,ASSVGSRLYDEQF
TRBV11-3,ASSFRRDLQETQY
TRBV30,AWSVGRVFVSYNSPLH
TRBV24-1,ATKGAATEAF
TRBV28,ASHEQGDYEQY
TRBV20-1,SAGGSLHNYGYT
TRBV6-2/TRBV6-3,ASSGRVTVDQPQH
TRBV19,ASSWTGDPTDTQY
TRBV28,ASLPGGRDNQPQH
TRBV7-6,ASSLAGPVTDTQY
TRBV19,ASADRGFDNEQF
TRBV27,ASSLDRGSGYSNQPQH
TRBV2,ASSPASGGGETQY
TRBV7-2,ASSPGLAGTGELF
TRBV20-1,SARDSQGAGDTQY
TRBV5-6,ASSPGGGPVETQY
TRBV27,ASSLMGGRGVDYGYT
TRBV12-3/TRBV12-4,ASSRGQGSYNEQF
TRBV6-1,ASREFLGQETQY
TRBV6-1,ASSEAGGTNTQY
TRBV6-2/TRBV6-3,ASRFRNTEAF
TRBV24-1,ATSVTGSNQPQH
TRBV12-3/TRBV12-4,ASSLSVSNQPQH
TRBV6-2/TRBV6-3,ASSFVPQQTQY
TRBV20-1,SAHLYEQY
TRBV11-2,ASSLDPTGFYEQY
TRBV5-1,ASSFLRGKETGELF
TRBV11-3,ASSSTGFILHEQY
TRBV12-3/TRBV12-4,ASSAGTYHGYT
TRBV7-9,ASSLGSSGGQETQY
TRBV6-1,ASRLGQAVANYGYT
TRBV6-2/TRBV6-3,ASTLSGAYNEQF
TRBV20-1,SAREGRGNTIY
TRBV7-6,ASREGQPNYGYT
TRBV19,ARTGQGPYEQY
TRBV6-1,ASSGRAYEQY
TRBV6-5,ASSYSWTGTYEQY
TRBV6-5,ASSYSDDRDGYT
TRBV4-1,ASSHGAGVGQETQY